This T cell receptor (beta chain) was identified during a study of cytomegalovirus exposure and HLA in healthy donors (dated by TCRdb to about 2017). Looking at the study overall: An earlier analysis of some 600 of the donors reported 276 Gb of sequence data and 117 million unique TCR beta sequences obtained from 150 million to 200 million T cells. A later genetic analysis took genome-wide SNP genotypes for about 65% of the roughly 670 donors and used that subset as a discovery cohort. The study profiled the T cell repertoires of under 850 subjects by immunosequencing and related them to cytomegalovirus serostatus. To predict cytomegalovirus infection status, the study combined high-throughput TCR immunosequencing, statistical association of individual TCRs with disease status, and machine learning. To decide whether each TCR beta V gene segment behaved as functional or pseudogenic, an earlier analysis of some 600 of the donors relied on high-throughput TCR beta sequencing. The aim of the study was to test whether cataloging public T cell receptors could identify signatures of past pathogen exposure. Typing coverage varied by locus: roughly 629-640 donors for A, B, C, DRB1 and DQB1; approximately 520 for DQA1; over 600 for DPA1; around 490 for DPB1. Besides the first cohort of some 670 subjects, a separate validation cohort made up of over a hundred different subjects was used. The later analysis used no new phenotypic data to find candidate immune exposures, relying instead on TCR beta sequences and their occurrence across donors. About 320 gigabases of sequencing data and approximately 93 million unique TCR sequences were included in an early release covering 550 to 800 HLA-typed donors. Every repertoire in the discovery cohort had been generated on one and the same sequencing platform. HLA typing included class I and class II loci at four-digit resolution. Because of strong linkage in the cohort, a handful of DR-DQ haplotypes were treated as single units for association and clustering. On average, 235,054 unique TCR beta nucleotide sequences were sequenced per donor among about 400 genotyped donors of the cohort, with 15% to 20% of those sequences being non-productive. Of the 398 genotyped donors, about 80% fell in the genetic ancestry cluster associated with self-reported Caucasian donors. A later analysis re-analyzed previously published TCR beta repertoires from approximately 700 donors and added high-resolution HLA genotyping to study TCR occurrence patterns. Alongside the repertoire data, information on donor age, sex, ethnicity and CMV serostatus was compiled. The study at large found these results: According to the authors, the approach could potentially be generalized to other disease states and immunological phenotypes. A further reported finding was that TCR beta sequences accurately predicted the HLA-A and HLA-B alleles for most subjects in the first cohort. Cytomegalovirus status was reported to be diagnosed by the classifier with high specificity and sensitivity in both the original and validation cohorts. Specific HLA alleles were associated with 18,000 or so TCR beta sequences at a false discovery rate of 0.05 in a later analysis. Because HLA typing was unavailable for some donors at each locus, only the typed subset was used in association tests. Roughly uniform sequencing depth across donors was assumed in presence/absence analyses, although this assumption may not hold. Correlated functional status among segregating V segments might reflect linkage disequilibrium, but an unknown experimental factor could not be ruled out. In a later analysis, HLA-associated TCR beta chains were found to be more clonally expanded and to have lower generation probabilities than equally common non-associated chains. A later analysis reported that several top co-occurrence clusters appeared linked to parvovirus B19, influenza, CMV and Epstein-Barr virus. In a later analysis, the rate of TCR association differed among HLA loci, with DRB1 alleles having the most associated TCRs and HLA-C alleles having the fewest. In an earlier analysis of 450 to 750 of the donors, most TCR beta V segments appeared in productive rearrangements about 87% or about 30% of the time, broadly matching IMGT annotations. In vitro tests confirmed that a few of the cytomegalovirus-associated TCR beta chains recognize cytomegalovirus antigens. Compared with the approximately 720-donor mean, donors in an Asian-associated ancestry cluster had fewer N-insertions in productive TCRs, according to a later genetic analysis. While some public TCRs were present in many individuals, most TCR sequences turned up only very rarely across donors. The 87-base-pair reads could not distinguish some IMGT-functional V segments, including TRBV6-2 and TRBV6-3, so those segments were excluded. Some 15 rarely observed V segments, including chromosome 9 orphons, were excluded from the earlier analysis of about 500 of the donors because counts were too low. The study listed around 160 TCR beta chains as associated with cytomegalovirus. CMV serostatus was the only immune exposure information available for the cohort. In a later genetic analysis, a missense DCLRE1C variant was associated with V-gene and J-gene trimming of TCR beta chains, and the association was replicated in an independent cohort. A cluster of highly shared sequence variants was judged likely to represent a technical artifact of the sequencing pipeline. This cohort had only TCR beta chains sequenced, and the lack of alpha or paired-chain data limited which features could be detected. When HLA alleles, especially DR and DQ, strongly co-occurred, attributing TCR associations to individual alleles was difficult. Most CMV-associated TCR beta chains appeared to be HLA-restricted in a later analysis, and the HLA associations seemed to be driven largely by CMV exposure.

Receptor libraries were prepared by the immunoSEQ multiplex PCR assay. The multiplex PCR relied on a mix of 60 forward primers for TCR Vbeta segments and 13 reverse primers for TCR Jbeta segments. The CDR3 region of rearranged TCR beta genes was amplified from genomic DNA by a multiplex PCR assay. On the Illumina HiSeq System, the amplified TCR beta libraries were sequenced as 87-base-pair reads. The original pipeline was this. In a later analysis, tens of millions of unique TCR beta chains were counted across the roughly 670 repertoires, and around 10 million of these chains were shared by at least two donors. To remove PCR and sequencing errors, raw reads were error-corrected and collapsed into unique sequences using a nearest-neighbor algorithm that merged closely related sequences. V, D and J gene segments were assigned by aligning CDR3 sequences to IMGT reference sequences. For a sequence to be retained, at least a six-nucleotide match to both a V gene segment and a J gene segment was required. Rearrangements were called productive when the CDR3 lacked stop codons and stayed in frame with V and J; all others were non-productive. Following IMGT convention, CDR3 was defined as the stretch from the second conserved V-encoded cysteine to the conserved J-encoded phenylalanine. The earlier analysis of about 640 of the donors excluded any sequence lacking an unambiguous match to a single V gene segment. In an earlier analysis of about 590 of the donors, a V segment was called functional when productive rearrangements were above 56.7%, and segregating when the standard deviation between donors exceeded 5%. A statistical classification framework was developed to diagnose cytomegalovirus status using the catalog of TCR beta chain sequences. V and J gene assignment, in a later analysis, came from comparing TCR nucleotide sequences with IMGT/GENE-DB human TR gene sequences. A later analysis assigned CDR3 sequences and most-parsimonious VDJ recombination scenarios with the TCRdist pipeline. In a later analysis, every TCR beta chain was defined by the combination of its CDR3 amino acid sequence and its V-gene family, and reads without a unique V-gene family were dropped. As a way to deal with suspected cross-contamination and a sequencing artifact, a later analysis dropped hundreds of nucleotide sequences that were highly shared and had low generation probability. A later analysis calculated a clonal expansion index for each public chain from normalized within-repertoire ranks of inferred template counts. In a later analysis, generation probabilities were computed with a VDJ recombination model fitted to out-of-frame rearrangements, and the resulting probabilities were checked against IGoR. In a later analysis, TCR-TCR, TCR-HLA and TCR-CMV co-occurrence was scored with hypergeometric tests, and a repertoire-size bias correction was applied to TCR pairs. To estimate false discovery rates, a later analysis permuted the HLA or CMV assignments 20 times. A later analysis grouped co-occurring TCRs with DBSCAN, adding TCRdist sequence similarity when clustering within HLA-allele-positive subsets. Repertoires with fewer than 30,000 or more than 120,000 public chains were left out of co-occurrence clustering, as were a handful of repertoires with anomalous nucleotide sharing. TCRdb holds this immuneACCESS table with in-frame rearrangements only. Some clones are missing; in checked studies, unresolved V genes explain under half, and the rest has no known cause. D and trimming were read from the DNA, whereas the V and J calls and clone size are those reported in that table. Present in this sample are about 180,000 clones, roughly 85% of which were seen just once. The ten largest account for approximately 1.3% of the sample.

The CDR3 covers 13 residues, taking in both the cysteine and the phenylalanine. Only CDR3 DNA is held: 39 bases, read in frame from base 1. According to the germline V gene, CDR1 reads KGHSH and CDR2 reads LQKENI. Trimming removed 6 bases from V and 2 bases from J, leaving 10 bases between the germline ends. In total, 500 to 700 healthy bone marrow donors made up the cohort. At the time of sampling, every cohort member was nominally healthy, though immune exposures that went unrecorded were likely present. The donor was CMV seronegative and was included in the group of 352 seronegative cohort members. Each donor provided a peripheral blood sample, and peripheral blood mononuclear cells were used for TCR beta sequencing. The Qiagen DNeasy Blood Extraction Kit was used to extract genomic DNA from the blood cell samples. On this clone itself: Its specific antigen is unknown. No base quality values were provided; no much bigger clone lies one nucleotide off.

The chain is encoded by TRBV18 joined to TRBJ1-1; matching of 5 bases hints at TRBD1 as the D gene. The sequence was collected from a man in his thirties or forties in good health and CMV-seronegative. Sequenced sample: PBMCs. CDR3 region: CASSSGRNTEAFF. The DNA is as follows: TGTGCCAGCTCCTCAGGGCGTAACACTGAAGCTTTCTTT.